A selection of T cell receptor beta chains follows, all from one sample in a study of blood T cell repertoires in COVID-19. Clones were sequenced by immunoSEQ multiplex PCR, and TCRdb holds only the in-frame ones, with some missing. The repertoire has roughly 250,000 clones, 82% of them found once; the top ten carry over 10%. Sequenced material: peripheral blood. These receptors were taken from an older woman with active or convalescent COVID-19. Both conserved end residues are part of each CDR3. D genes are given only for firm matches. Only some rows state a clone size, as once, few, many or a class for expanded clones.

d_call,v_call,clone_size,j_call,cdr3_aa,cdr3_nt
TRBD1,TRBV24-1,-,TRBJ1-1,CATRATGGTEAFF,TGTGCCACCAGAGCGACAGGGGGCACTGAAGCTTTCTTT
TRBD2,TRBV7-9,once,TRBJ2-7,CASSLVGEGYEQYF,TGTGCCAGCAGCTTAGTGGGGGAGGGCTACGAGCAGTACTTC
-,TRBV4-3,-,TRBJ1-2,CASSQGQPLNYGYTF,TGCGCCAGCAGCCAAGGACAACCGCTCAACTATGGCTACACCTTC
-,TRBV10-3,-,TRBJ2-3,CAISGRVSDTQYF,TGTGCCATCAGTGGGCGGGTATCAGATACGCAGTATTTT
-,TRBV7-6,-,TRBJ1-5,CASSLAQNQPQHF,TGTGCCAGCAGCTTAGCGCAGAATCAGCCCCAGCATTTT
TRBD1,TRBV27,-,TRBJ2-1,CASSPGQDEQFF,TGTGCCAGCAGCCCTGGACAGGATGAGCAGTTCTTC
-,TRBV10-3,-,TRBJ1-5,CAISADRLGNQPQHF,TGTGCCATCAGCGCCGACAGGTTGGGCAATCAGCCCCAGCATTTT
TRBD1,TRBV4-3,-,TRBJ2-7,CASSQGTGMVYEQYF,TGCGCCAGCAGCCAAGGGACAGGGATGGTGTACGAGCAGTACTTC
TRBD2,TRBV19,-,TRBJ2-3,CASTLGGGLDTQYF,TGTGCCAGTACCTTGGGGGGGGGTCTGGATACGCAGTATTTT
-,TRBV2,-,TRBJ2-1,CASSRGLSEQFF,TGTGCCAGCTCTCGAGGGTTAAGTGAGCAGTTCTTC
-,TRBV6-5,-,TRBJ2-3,CASSQIPVAESQYF,TGTGCCAGCTCGCAGATCCCCGTGGCGGAATCGCAGTATTTT
TRBD1,TRBV27,-,TRBJ1-6,CASSYRPGGPRPLHF,TGTGCCAGCAGCTATCGACCAGGGGGGCCTCGCCCCCTCCACTTT
TRBD1,TRBV30,-,TRBJ1-3,CACQTQGTSGNTIYF,TGTGCCTGTCAAACACAGGGGACCTCTGGAAACACCATATATTTT
TRBD1,TRBV7-3,-,TRBJ1-2,CASSLNGQGNYGYTF,TGTGCCAGCAGCTTAAATGGACAGGGTAACTATGGCTACACCTTC
-,TRBV6-1,once,TRBJ2-5,CASSEVGRETQYF,TGTGCCAGCAGTGAAGTAGGGAGAGAGACCCAGTACTTC
TRBD1,TRBV7-9,-,TRBJ1-4,CASSTIPPGQGGLNEKLFF,TGTGCCAGCAGCACTATCCCCCCGGGACAGGGGGGCCTTAATGAAAAACTGTTTTTT
TRBD2,TRBV15,-,TRBJ2-7,CATSLAGGSYEQYF,TGTGCCACCAGCTTAGCGGGGGGCTCCTACGAGCAGTACTTC
-,TRBV9,once,TRBJ1-1,CASSVAGAGSVTEAFF,TGTGCCAGCAGCGTAGCTGGGGCAGGGTCGGTCACTGAAGCTTTCTTT
TRBD1,TRBV7-9,once,TRBJ1-2,CASSSDRGRAYGYTF,TGTGCCAGCAGCTCTGACAGGGGGCGCGCCTATGGCTACACCTTC
-,TRBV9,few,TRBJ1-6,CASSVSGWNSPLHF,TGTGCCAGCAGCGTCTCAGGGTGGAATTCACCCCTCCACTTT
TRBD1,TRBV5-6,-,TRBJ2-1,CASSTRTGAFSYNEQFF,TGTGCCAGCAGCACACGGACAGGGGCGTTCTCCTACAATGAGCAGTTCTTC
-,TRBV9,few,TRBJ2-5,CASSAGDPEQETQYF,TGTGCCAGCAGCGCGGGGGACCCGGAACAAGAGACCCAGTACTTC
-,TRBV11-2,few,TRBJ1-2,CASSLGVGGDGYTF,TGTGCCAGCAGCTTAGGGGTTGGGGGCGATGGCTACACCTTC
TRBD2,TRBV9,-,TRBJ2-1,CASSVGLAGQYYNEQFF,TGTGCCAGCAGCGTAGGGCTAGCGGGACAATACTACAATGAGCAGTTCTTC
-,TRBV19,-,TRBJ1-1,CASSIIRNTEAFF,TGTGCCAGTAGTATTATCAGGAACACTGAAGCTTTCTTT